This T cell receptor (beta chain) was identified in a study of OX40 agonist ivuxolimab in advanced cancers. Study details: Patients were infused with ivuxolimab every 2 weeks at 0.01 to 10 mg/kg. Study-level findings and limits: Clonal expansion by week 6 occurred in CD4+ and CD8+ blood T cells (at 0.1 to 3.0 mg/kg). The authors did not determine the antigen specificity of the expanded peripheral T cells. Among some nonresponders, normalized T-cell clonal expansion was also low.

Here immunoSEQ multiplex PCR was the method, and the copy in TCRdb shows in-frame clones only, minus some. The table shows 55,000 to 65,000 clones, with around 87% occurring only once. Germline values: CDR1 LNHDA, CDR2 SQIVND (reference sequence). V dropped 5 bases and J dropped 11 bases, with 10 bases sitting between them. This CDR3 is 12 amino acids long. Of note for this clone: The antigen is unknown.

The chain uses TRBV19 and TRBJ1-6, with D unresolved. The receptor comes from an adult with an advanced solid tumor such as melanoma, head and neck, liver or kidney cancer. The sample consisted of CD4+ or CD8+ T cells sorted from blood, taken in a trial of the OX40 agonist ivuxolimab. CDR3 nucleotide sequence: TGTGCCAGTAGTTCCCAGAGGACACCCCTCCACTTT. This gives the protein CASSSQRTPLHF.